This record covers a single T cell receptor (beta chain). It has no known antigen specificity. Base-call qualities are not available, and no considerably larger clone is one nucleotide away. The collaborating institutions used their own protocols to collect whole blood in K2EDTA tubes. Collaborator samples were shipped for TCRbeta analysis as frozen whole blood, isolated PBMCs, or DNA extracted from either sample type. This entry is derived from a study of blood T cell repertoires in COVID-19 (dated by TCRdb to the early 2020s). Broadly, across the study: The collaborator samples originated in the United States, Italy and Spain and spanned the acute and convalescent phases of COVID-19. The prospective study material was composed of cDNA or gDNA derived from T cells, B-cell-depleted T cells, or PBMCs. Subjects who had been exposed to COVID-19, were actively infected with it, or had recovered from it provided the deeply sampled blood TCRbeta repertoires that made up the dataset. The repertoires were made available in a free public database intended to serve as a resource for research on the immune response to SARS-CoV-2. The samples were drawn from the first 160 participants of the ongoing ImmuneRACE study and from over a thousand subjects provided by 6 global collaborators. The sample metadata nearly always contained a de-identified subject ID, COVID-19 status, age in years and sex. Where HLA class I and class II types were available, the types were taken from metadata supplied by the sample provider, not from assay-based typing. What the study reported, not specific to this receptor: How much clinical and demographic metadata was included differed by source and by participant, and the metadata was provided uncurated.

TCRbeta CDR3 regions were amplified from genomic DNA by means of the immunoSEQ Assay, a bias-controlled multiplex PCR. In the original analysis: The number of nucleated cells in each sample was estimated from the amplification of reference gene primers within the assay. To quantify the absolute abundance of each unique TCRbeta CDR3 rearrangement, sequence reads were collapsed and filtered. For each sample, productive Simpson clonality was calculated as the square root of Simpson's diversity index across productive rearrangements. The clones in this table, taken by TCRdb from immuneACCESS, are in-frame only. Not every clone is retained; where verified, under half of the shortfall comes from an unresolved V gene, and the cause of the rest is unknown. V, J and clone size are those of that table, while D and trimming were read from the DNA. The sample yields 75,000 to 100,000 clones; less than 90% were counted once. About an eighth of the sample belongs to the ten largest clones.

The CDR3 runs 15 residues from the cysteine to the phenylalanine. Solely the CDR3 DNA is kept, with 45 bases framed from the first base. CDR1 and CDR2, per the germline V gene, are SGHTA and FQGNSA. Trimmed from V: 3 bases; trimmed from J: 5 bases; junction bases lacking a gene match: 7. This receptor was identified in a human donor in a cohort sampled during active COVID-19. This chain joins TRBV7-2 to TRBJ2-5, with TRBD1 matching 9 junction bases. Sequencing was performed on peripheral blood. Here is the DNA: TGTGCCAGCAGCTTTCCCCAACAGGGGGCCGAGACCCAGTACTTC. This sequence encodes CASSFPQQGAETQYF. The CDR3, completed at both ends by the reference TRBV7-2 and TRBJ2-5 genes, gives the full variable domain GAGVSQSPSNKVTEKGKDVELRCDPISGHTALYWYRQSLGQGLEFLIYFQGNSAPDKSGLPSDRFSAERTGGSVSTLTIQRTQQEDSAVYLCASSFPQQGAETQYFGPGTRLLVL.